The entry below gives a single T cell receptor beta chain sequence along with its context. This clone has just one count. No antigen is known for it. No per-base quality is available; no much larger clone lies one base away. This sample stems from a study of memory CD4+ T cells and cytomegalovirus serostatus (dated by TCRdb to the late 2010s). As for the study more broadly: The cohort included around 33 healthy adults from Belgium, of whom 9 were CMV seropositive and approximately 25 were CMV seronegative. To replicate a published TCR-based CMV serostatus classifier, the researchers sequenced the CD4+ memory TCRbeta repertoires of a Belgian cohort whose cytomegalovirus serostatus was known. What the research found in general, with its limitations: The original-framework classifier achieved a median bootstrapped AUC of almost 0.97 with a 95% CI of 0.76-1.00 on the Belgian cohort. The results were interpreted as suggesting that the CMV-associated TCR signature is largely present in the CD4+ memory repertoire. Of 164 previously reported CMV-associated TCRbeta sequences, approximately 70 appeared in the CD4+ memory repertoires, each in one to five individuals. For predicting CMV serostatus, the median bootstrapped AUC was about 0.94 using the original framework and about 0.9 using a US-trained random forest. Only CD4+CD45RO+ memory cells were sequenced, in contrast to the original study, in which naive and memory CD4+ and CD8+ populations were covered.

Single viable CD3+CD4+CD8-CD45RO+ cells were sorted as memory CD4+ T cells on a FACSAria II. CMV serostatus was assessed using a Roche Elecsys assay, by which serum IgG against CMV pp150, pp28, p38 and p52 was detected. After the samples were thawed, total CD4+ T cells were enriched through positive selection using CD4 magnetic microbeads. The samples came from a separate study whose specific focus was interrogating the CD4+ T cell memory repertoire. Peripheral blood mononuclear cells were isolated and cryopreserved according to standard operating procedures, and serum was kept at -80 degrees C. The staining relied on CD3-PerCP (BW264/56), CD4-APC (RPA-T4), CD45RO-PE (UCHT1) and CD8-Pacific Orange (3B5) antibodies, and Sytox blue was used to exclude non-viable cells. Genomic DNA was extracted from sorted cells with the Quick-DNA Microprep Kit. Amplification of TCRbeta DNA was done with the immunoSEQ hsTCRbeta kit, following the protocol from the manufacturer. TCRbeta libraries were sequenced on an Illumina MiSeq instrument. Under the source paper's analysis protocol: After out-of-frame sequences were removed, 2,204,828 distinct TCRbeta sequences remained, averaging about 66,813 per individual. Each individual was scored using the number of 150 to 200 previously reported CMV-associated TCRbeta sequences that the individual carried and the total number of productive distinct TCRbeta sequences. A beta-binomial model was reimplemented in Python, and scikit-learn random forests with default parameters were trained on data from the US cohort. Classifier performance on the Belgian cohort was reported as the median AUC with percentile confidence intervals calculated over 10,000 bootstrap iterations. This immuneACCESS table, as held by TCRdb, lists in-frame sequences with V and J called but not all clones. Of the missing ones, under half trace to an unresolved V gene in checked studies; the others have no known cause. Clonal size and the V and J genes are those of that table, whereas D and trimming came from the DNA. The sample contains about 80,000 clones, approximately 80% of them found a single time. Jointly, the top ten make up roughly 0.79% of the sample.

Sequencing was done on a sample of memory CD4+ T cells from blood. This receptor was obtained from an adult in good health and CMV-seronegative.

This receptor has the CDR3 CAISVGTDNQPQHF. The nucleotide sequence is TGTGCCATCAGTGTGGGGACGGATAATCAGCCCCAGCATTTT. The rearranged segments are TRBV10-3 and TRBJ1-5; matching of 5 bases hints at TRBD1 as the D gene. V lost 4 bases and J lost 4 bases; the stretch between them is 11 bases long. The germline V gene specifies ENHRY as CDR1 and SYGVKD as CDR2. Including cysteine and phenylalanine, the CDR3 has 14 amino acids. Just CDR3 DNA is preserved here, 42 bases in frame from base 1.